This T cell receptor beta chain was recovered during a study of beta chain features in type 1 diabetes. General observations from the study: Shortening of TCRB CDR3s, moderate but significant, appeared in all four CD4+ subsets of Type 1 diabetes patients.

V lost 3 bases and J lost 4; bases outside the gene matches: 6. Germline CDR1 LNHDA, CDR2 SQIVND (reference sequence). The CDR3 totals 14 residues. The isolated RNA, all of it, was reverse transcribed, so expressed TCRB transcripts were what got sequenced. Produced via immunoSEQ multiplex PCR; TCRdb's table is partial and in-frame only. The top ten hold more than 0.02% of the sample, which has under 250,000 clones, less than 15% seen once. CD4+ cells of the naive, central memory, regulatory and stem cell-like memory types were sorted via CD45RO/CCR7/CD25/CD127/CD95/CD27. This clone was detected only a few times. The target antigen is unknown.

Sequencing was carried out using naive CD4+ T cells from blood. The chain couples TRBV19 to TRBJ2-7; 7 bases map to TRBD1. The source is a woman aged 35 to 49 in good health. The CDR3 loop is CASSIPGGWYEQYF. The CDR3 bases are TGTGCCAGTAGTATCCCAGGGGGATGGTACGAGCAGTACTTC.